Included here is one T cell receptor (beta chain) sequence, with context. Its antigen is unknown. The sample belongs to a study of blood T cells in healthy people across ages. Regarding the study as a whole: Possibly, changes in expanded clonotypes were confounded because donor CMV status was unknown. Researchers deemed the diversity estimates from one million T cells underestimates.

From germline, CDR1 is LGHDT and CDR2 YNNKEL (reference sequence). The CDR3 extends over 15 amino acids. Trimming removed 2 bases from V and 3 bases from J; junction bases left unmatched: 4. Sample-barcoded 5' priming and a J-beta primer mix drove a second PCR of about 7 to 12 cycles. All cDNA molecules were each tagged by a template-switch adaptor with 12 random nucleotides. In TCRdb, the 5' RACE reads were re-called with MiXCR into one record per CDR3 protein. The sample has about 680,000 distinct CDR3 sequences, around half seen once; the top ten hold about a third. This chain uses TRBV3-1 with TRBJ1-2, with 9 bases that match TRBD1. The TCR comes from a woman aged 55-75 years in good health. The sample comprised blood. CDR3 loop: CASSQPGQGYYGYTF. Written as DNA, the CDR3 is TGTGCCAGCAGCCAACCCGGACAGGGGTACTATGGCTACACCTTC.